This TCR beta chain was recovered during a study of blood T cell repertoires in COVID-19. Germline V gene lookup returns CDR1 LGHNA and CDR2 YNFKEQ. This CDR3 has 16 amino acids. With 3 bases removed from V and 8 bases from J, the gap between germline ends came to 22 bases. Method: immunoSEQ multiplex PCR; TCRdb's copy keeps in-frame clones and lacks some. The sample lists some 300,000 clones, around 87% occurring once. This sequence joins TRBV4-2 and TRBJ1-2, with D perhaps matching TRBD1 (5 bases). This clonotype was sampled from a man between 70 and 80 years old with acute or convalescent COVID-19. Sequenced material: peripheral blood. The CDR3 bases are TGTGCCAGCAGCCAGACCCCTCGGGGGGATTCGGAAGGCTACACCTTC. It is translated as CASSQTPRGDSEGYTF.